The entry that follows covers one T cell receptor (beta chain) sequence. V was trimmed by 6 bases and J by 7 bases, leaving 12 bases between them. The CDR3 loop spans 12 amino acids. The sample comes from a study of blood T cells in healthy people across ages. Sample-barcoded 5' priming and a J-beta primer mix drove a second PCR of about 6 to 11 cycles. MiXCR, run by TCRdb on the 5' RACE reads, gives a single entry per CDR3 protein. Counted here are about 800,000 distinct CDR3 sequences, roughly 25% occurring once; the ten biggest clones make up approximately 4%. The authors extracted at least 5 micrograms of total RNA per sample. This sample was shared with a second study, whose subject was T cells of mothers and their children. That paper adds: Donation came from a few healthy Caucasian mothers together with their six children.

V and J are TRBV12-3 or TRBV12-4 and TRBJ2-5, with D hard to call. This sequence originates from a boy aged 10-17 years in good health. The specimen was blood. The CDR3 loop reads CASSYLPGTQYF. DNA of the CDR3: TGTGCCAGCAGCTATCTCCCTGGGACCCAGTACTTC.